What follows are 26 T cell receptor beta chains derived from one specimen sequenced in a study of T cells after yellow fever vaccination (dated by TCRdb to about 2019). Library preparation used 5' RACE. TCRdb lists the instrument as Illumina NovaSeq 6000. Using fastp at Q25 and MiXCR, TCRdb reprocessed the public reads and kept productive beta chains. Here each entry gathers all rows of one CDR3 protein and keeps the most common genes and DNA. For this sample the table gives about 300,000 distinct CDR3 sequences, of which approximately 8% were detected only once. The top ten hold about 3.7% of the sample. The treatment or condition label of this sample denotes: live attenuated yellow fever vaccine strain. The material was CD4+ T cells sorted from PBMCs, obtained 5 days after the yellow fever booster vaccination. These receptors were obtained from a man aged 18 to 30 who received the YFV17D yellow fever vaccine.

This clonotype was found a few times. The chain uses TRBV7-3 and TRBJ2-3; the match to TRBD2 covers 9 bases. In germline, CDR1 is SGHTA, CDR2 FQGTGA. The J segment lost 5 bases and the V segment lost 1 base, leaving 10 bases of the junction unmatched. The CDR3 loop spans 17 amino acids. Written as DNA, the CDR3 is TGTGCCAGCAGCTTAAGTTTCGCGGGGGGGCATGGAGATACGCAGTATTTT. It yields the protein CASSLSFAGGHGDTQYF.

J is TRBJ2-7 and V is TRBV2; 9 nucleotides agree with TRBD1. From germline, CDR1 is SNHLY and CDR2 FYNNEI. V was clipped by 8 bases and J by 3 bases; unmatched bases: 8. The CDR3 sequence is 14 residues long. The CDR3 sequence is CASRRTGVNYEQYV. CDR3 sequence (DNA): TGTGCCAGCCGCCGGACAGGGGTCAACTACGAGCAGTACGTC.

This sequence joins TRBV5-1 and TRBJ1-1; D unresolved. CDR1 is SGHRS, CDR2 YFSETQ, per germline. With 0 bases removed from V and 6 bases from J, the gap between germline ends came to 9 bases. The CDR3 has 13 residues. Here the CDR3 DNA reads TGCGCCAGCAGCTTGGCCGGTCGATCTGAAGCTTTCTTT. Amino acids: CASSLAGRSEAFF. Together with reference TRBV5-1 and TRBJ1-1, the CDR3 gives the full variable domain: KAGVTQTPRYLIKTRGQQVTLSCSPISGHRSVSWYQQTPGQGLQFLFEYFSETQRNKGNFPGRFSGRQFSNSRSEMNVSTLELGDSALYLCASSLAGRSEAFFGQGTRLTVV.

This chain connects TRBV5-1 to TRBJ2-2; D not certain. Trimming left V 1 base short and J 7 bases short, with 8 bases between. This CDR3 region has 13 residues. Germline V lookup: CDR1 SGHRS, CDR2 YFSETQ. In DNA, the CDR3 is TGCGCCAGCAGCTTGACCCATGGCGGGGAGCTGTTTTTT. Translation: CASSLTHGGELFF.

This clonotype was observed at least ten times. The rearrangement links TRBV7-3 to TRBJ2-3, with 12 bases that match TRBD2. The ends lost 4 bases at V and 0 bases at J; junction bases unmatched: 2. This CDR3 has 16 amino acids. Germline V lookup: CDR1 SGHTA, CDR2 FQGTGA. CDR3 region: CASSSLAGGSTDTQYF. CDR3 sequence (DNA): TGTGCCAGCAGCTCCCTAGCGGGGGGGAGCACAGATACGCAGTATTTT.

This clonotype was seen a handful of times. The V and J genes are TRBV20-1 and TRBJ2-7; 9 bases map to TRBD1. CDR1 is DFQATT and CDR2 is SNEGSKA in the germline V gene (reference sequence). V lost 5 bases, J lost 2 bases, and 7 bases stayed unmatched. The CDR3 covers 14 residues. The CDR3 sequence: CSARPGTGPYEQYV. In DNA form, the CDR3 reads TGCAGTGCTCGCCCCGGGACAGGGCCCTACGAGCAGTACGTC.

There are a few counts of this clonotype. A much larger clone lies one base from this, so it may be a read error. The chain is built from TRBV15 and TRBJ1-2; D uncertain. The CDR3 consists of 12 residues. Trimming left V 5 bases short and J 5 bases short, with 9 bases between. The germline V gene encodes CDR1 LNHNV and CDR2 YYDKDF (reference sequence). CDR3 in amino acids: CATSRPGYGYTF. In nucleotides, the CDR3 is TGTGCCACCAGCCGACCGGGTTATGGCTACACCTTC.

The chain joins TRBV5-1 to TRBJ2-6; D gene ambiguous. Trimming took 7 bases from V and 2 from J, leaving 7 bases between them. The CDR3 contains 13 residues. CDR1 and CDR2 from the germline V gene are SGHRS and YFSETQ. CDR3 residues: CASHHTGANVLTF. CDR3 nucleotide sequence: TGCGCCAGCCACCATACTGGGGCCAACGTCCTGACTTTC.

This clonotype was recorded at least ten times. The V call is TRBV5-1, the J call TRBJ1-1; D not resolved. Germline lookup yields CDR1 SGHRS and CDR2 YFSETQ. V was pared by 4 bases and J by 4 bases, with 14 bases between. The CDR3 spans 14 residues. The CDR3 nucleotides are TGCGCCAGCAGCGGCGATCGTCTTGCCACTGAAGCTTTCTTT. Translated: CASSGDRLATEAFF.

V and J are TRBV10-3 and TRBJ2-5; maybe TRBD2 (5 bases). The V gene lost 2 bases and the J gene lost 5 bases, with 6 bases spanning the gap. From germline, CDR1 is ENHRY and CDR2 SYGVKD. The CDR3 runs 12 residues. Here the CDR3 reads CAISEGEETQYF. The CDR3, as DNA: TGTGCCATCAGTGAGGGGGAGGAGACCCAGTACTTC.

The chain uses TRBV6-5 and TRBJ1-4; D gene uncertain. This CDR3 comprises 16 residues. CDR1 is MNHEY, CDR2 SVGAGI, per germline. V gave up 2 bases and J gave up 7 bases, with 17 bases separating them. CDR3 nucleotide sequence: TGTGCCAGCAGTTACGATGGGGTGACCACTCTTGAAAAACTGTTTTTT. Encoded protein: CASSYDGVTTLEKLFF.

This clonotype showed up just a few times. The V gene is TRBV28, the J gene TRBJ2-1, with 7 bases aligning to TRBD2. From germline, CDR1 is MDHEN and CDR2 SYDVKM. With V trimmed by 10 bases and J by 5 bases, 11 bases remained unmatched. CDR3 size: 14 residues. In DNA form, the CDR3 reads TGTGCCATTTCTATTGGGGGGGTGCACAATGAGCAGTTCTTC. Protein sequence: CAISIGGVHNEQFF.

This clonotype came up many times. The chain employs TRBV5-1 and TRBJ2-1, with D possibly TRBD2 on 7 matching bases. Trimming took 0 bases from V and 6 from J, leaving 16 bases between them. Germline V lookup: CDR1 SGHRS, CDR2 YFSETQ. The CDR3 covers 16 residues. The CDR3 DNA reads TGCGCCAGCAGCTTGGGTCGGGGGGCCTTAGCCAATGAGCAGTTCTTC. It codes for CASSLGRGALANEQFF.

In its sample, this clonotype was seen a few times. The chain links TRBV5-5 to TRBJ1-3; a possible D gene is TRBD1 (5 bases). CDR1 is SGHKS, CDR2 YYEKEE, per germline (reference sequence). The CDR3 has 14 amino acids. With 2 bases removed from V and 4 bases from J, the gap between germline ends came to 10 bases. CDR3 bases: TGTGCCAGCAGCTTCAGGGTAGACGGAAACACCATATATTTT. Protein product: CASSFRVDGNTIYF.

This clonotype was recorded at least ten times. This chain links TRBV9 with TRBJ1-5; 7 nucleotides match TRBD1. The V gene end was trimmed by 4 bases and the J gene end by 2 bases; junction bases not matched to a gene: 12. This CDR3 region has 17 residues. In germline, CDR1 is SGDLS, CDR2 YYNGEE. The CDR3 region has the DNA TGTGCCAGCAGCCCCCGAGGAGACAGGGTTGGCAATCAGCCCCAGCATTTT. Protein product: CASSPRGDRVGNQPQHF.

Only a few counts were recorded for this clonotype. This CDR3 is CASSVDSYGYTF. DNA of the CDR3: TGTGCCAGCAGCGTAGACAGCTATGGCTACACCTTC. This chain uses TRBV9 with TRBJ1-2, with unresolved D. Trimming stripped 0 bases from V and 4 bases from J, with 4 bases between. This CDR3 has 12 residues. CDR1 is SGDLS, CDR2 YYNGEE, per germline.

The chain combines TRBV5-1 with TRBJ2-3; 13 nucleotides match TRBD2. The CDR3 is made up of 18 amino acids. The germline V gene has CDR1 SGHRS and CDR2 YFSETQ. Trimming cost V 3 bases and J 4 bases; bases outside gene matches: 11. The CDR3 DNA reads TGCGCCAGCAGCTCGATGACTAGCGGGGGGCCTGTGGCAGATACGCAGTATTTT. This encodes CASSSMTSGGPVADTQYF.

The gene calls are TRBV4-1 and TRBJ2-1; 12 positions match TRBD2. Per germline, CDR1 MGHRA and CDR2 YSYEKL. This CDR3 is 16 amino acids long. V dropped 1 base and J dropped 8; count of bases not matched to a gene: 6. CDR3 amino acids: CASSQATSGGRHEQFF. The DNA of the CDR3 is TGCGCCAGCAGCCAAGCGACTAGCGGGGGACGCCATGAGCAGTTCTTC.

In this sample, this clonotype turned up a few times. The chain joins TRBV12-5 to TRBJ2-5, with D unclear. Looked up from germline, CDR1 is LGHNT and CDR2 is FRNRAP. The CDR3 has 13 residues. V lost 6 bases and J 6 bases, leaving 14 bases between the germline ends. The CDR3 DNA reads as TGTGCTAGTGGCTCGACACTCAGGAAGACCCAGTACTTC. Its protein product is CASGSTLRKTQYF.

This clonotype appeared many times. V usage is TRBV19 and J usage is TRBJ2-7, with a tentative D call TRBD2 (5 bases). The germline V gene has CDR1 LNHDA and CDR2 SQIVND (reference sequence). The CDR3 is 11 amino acids. The V gene lost 9 bases and the J gene lost 3 bases, with 9 bases spanning the gap. The CDR3: CASGVGYEQYF. For the CDR3, the DNA is TGTGCCAGCGGGGTCGGCTACGAGCAGTACTTC. The whole variable domain, filled in from reference TRBV19 and TRBJ2-7, reads DGGITQSPKYLFRKEGQNVTLSCEQNLNHDAMYWYRQDPGQGLRLIYYSQIVNDFQKGDIAEGYSVSREKKESFPLTVTSAQKNPTAFYLCASGVGYEQYFGPGTRLTVT.

V usage is TRBV20-1 and J usage is TRBJ2-3; D possibly corresponds to TRBD2 (5 bases). Per the germline V gene, CDR1 is DFQATT and CDR2 is SNEGSKA (reference sequence). The CDR3 runs 14 residues. Between the trimmed V and J ends, which lost 6 bases and 5 bases, there was a span of 18 bases. The CDR3, as DNA: TGCAGTGCCAAAAGCGGACCGCCGGAAGATACGCAGTATTTT. Encoded protein: CSAKSGPPEDTQYF.

The sample holds many counts of this clonotype. The genes are TRBV6-5 and TRBJ2-1, with a tentative D call TRBD1 (5 bases). This CDR3 has 11 amino acids. CDR1 is MNHEY and CDR2 is SVGAGI in the germline V gene. V lost 6 bases to trimming and J lost 15 bases, with 15 bases between them. The CDR3 DNA is TGTGCCAGCAGAGCAGGGTCCGCGGTGTTCTTC. Its protein is CASRAGSAVFF.

This clonotype turned up a few times. The J gene is TRBJ1-2, the V gene TRBV11-2; TRBD1 matches at 12 bases. The V gene end was trimmed by 5 bases and the J gene end by 4 bases; junction bases not matched to a gene: 14. Germline assignment: CDR1 SGHAT and CDR2 FQNNGV. The CDR3 contains 18 residues. CDR3 protein: CASSPRGPGTGGVYGYTF. The CDR3 coding sequence is TGTGCCAGCAGCCCGCGAGGCCCCGGGACAGGGGGCGTCTATGGCTACACCTTC.

This clonotype was counted only a few times. The gene calls are TRBV4-1 and TRBJ2-5; TRBD1 matches at 10 bases. The CDR3 totals 16 residues. Germline V gives CDR1 MGHRA, CDR2 YSYEKL. Unmatched junction bases numbered 8, after V lost 4 bases and J lost 3 bases. The CDR3: CASSRRGTGEEETQYF. The DNA of the CDR3 is TGCGCCAGCAGCCGACGCGGGACAGGGGAGGAAGAGACCCAGTACTTC.

This clonotype was seen more than once but under ten times. The chain carries TRBV7-2 and TRBJ1-1, with 8 bases lining up with TRBD1. Unmatched junction bases numbered 2, after V lost 2 bases and J lost 6 bases. Looked up from germline, CDR1 is SGHTA and CDR2 is FQGNSA. The CDR3 loop spans 13 amino acids. CDR3 in DNA: TGTGCCAGCAGCTTAACACAGGGGGCTGAAGCTTTCTTT. Translating it yields CASSLTQGAEAFF.

In this sample, this clonotype turned up a few times. The DNA for the CDR3 is TGTGCCAGCACATTAAGGGGAACTAATGAAAAACTGTTTTTT. Its translation: CASTLRGTNEKLFF. The chain uses TRBV5-5 and TRBJ1-4, with D maybe TRBD1 (5 bases). The CDR3 loop spans 14 amino acids. Trimming stripped 6 bases from V and 1 base from J, with 10 bases between. Germline CDR1 SGHKS, CDR2 YYEKEE (reference sequence).